This T cell receptor (beta chain) was captured in a study of PD-1 blockade in classical Hodgkin lymphoma. This CDR3 has 16 amino acids. The data were produced by immunoSEQ multiplex PCR, yet TCRdb's version contains in-frame clones alone and is incomplete. The repertoire holds about 100,000 clones, with roughly 89% as singletons. Study-level points and caveats: It was reported that newly diagnosed patients had less baseline TCR diversity than healthy donors.

The count of this clone is one. Its antigen is not known. Exposure to brentuximab vedotin varied, and each patient had relapsed following autologous stem cell transplantation. The gene calls are TRBV21-1 and TRBJ2-7; the listed D gene, TRBD1, was not tested against the DNA. TRBV21-1 is annotated as a pseudogene. The source was peripheral blood mononuclear cells (PBMCs), collected before the second cycle of nivolumab. The source is a human donor with classical Hodgkin lymphoma. CDR3 amino acids: CASSKYPGELVHEQYF. CDR3 nucleotide sequence: TGTGCCAGCAGCAAATACCCAGGGGAGCTAGTACACGAGCAGTACTTC.